These 17 T cell receptor beta chains were all obtained from the same sample, sequenced in a study of CD8+ T cells in alopecia areata. cDNA prepared by RNA extraction and subsequent reverse transcription served as the template for sequencing. Repertoires were generated with immunoSEQ multiplex PCR, while TCRdb's copy carries only in-frame clones and drops some. The table shows 150,000 to 250,000 clones, with 55% to 75% occurring only once. Regarding treatment: oral pan-JAK inhibitor, 5-10 mg twice daily. The sequences come from CD4+ T cells sorted from blood, collected at week 24, from a patient treated with tofacitinib. These receptor sequences come from a human donor with alopecia areata.

CDR3: CASSLDGYTEAFF. CDR3 coding DNA: TGCGCCAGCAGCTTGGACGGATACACTGAAGCTTTCTTT. The chain employs TRBV5-1 and TRBJ1-1; D gene ambiguous. V was clipped by 0 bases and J by 3 bases, with 6 bases between them. The CDR3 is 13 residues long. Germline V gene sequence: CDR1 SGHRS, CDR2 YFSETQ. Full variable domain (missing parts from reference TRBV5-1 and TRBJ1-1): KAGVTQTPRYLIKTRGQQVTLSCSPISGHRSVSWYQQTPGQGLQFLFEYFSETQRNKGNFPGRFSGRQFSNSRSEMNVSTLELGDSALYLCASSLDGYTEAFFGQGTRLTVV.

This chain uses TRBV18 with TRBJ2-7; 11 nucleotides match TRBD1. Germline lookup yields CDR1 KGHSH and CDR2 LQKENI. This CDR3 has 15 amino acids. Trimming at V came to 4 bases and at J to 4 bases, leaving 6 bases not matched to a gene. CDR3 in DNA: TGTGCCAGCTCACACGGACAGGGGGCAAGGTACGAGCAGTACTTC. Residues: CASSHGQGARYEQYF.

The rearrangement uses TRBV7-2 and TRBJ2-5; 8 bases fit TRBD2. Germline loops: CDR1 SGHTA, CDR2 FQGNSA. With V trimmed by 5 bases and J by 4 bases, 6 bases remained unmatched. The CDR3 contains 14 residues. CDR3 in amino acids: CASSPGLARETQYF. The CDR3 coding sequence is TGTGCCAGCAGCCCAGGACTAGCCCGAGAGACCCAGTACTTC.

This clone has only a few counts. The rearrangement uses TRBV29-1 and TRBJ2-5; D call uncertain. V dropped 0 bases and J dropped 2 bases, with 7 bases sitting between them. The CDR3 loop spans 13 amino acids. Germline V gene lookup returns CDR1 SQVTM and CDR2 ANQGSEA. The CDR3 nucleotides read TGCAGCGTTGAAGAGTCAAATCAAGAGACCCAGTACTTC. This encodes CSVEESNQETQYF.

The genes are TRBV29-1 and TRBJ2-1; 11 bases map to TRBD2. CDR1 SQVTM and CDR2 ANQGSEA come from the germline V gene. This CDR3 has 14 residues. The trim removed 6 bases at V and 4 bases at J, leaving 5 bases unmatched. The CDR3 here is CSVGGLAEYNEQFF. In nucleotides, the CDR3 is TGCAGCGTGGGGGGACTAGCGGAATACAATGAGCAGTTCTTC.

The chain recombines TRBV21-1 with TRBJ1-1. TRBV21-1 is an annotated pseudogene. The CDR3 sequence is 11 residues long. The CDR3 reads CASSNYTEAFF. CDR3 nucleotides: TGTGCCAGCAGCAACTACACTGAAGCTTTCTTT.

The table lists this clone with a few counts. The chain uses TRBV7-2 and TRBJ1-2, with D possibly TRBD1 on 5 matching bases. CDR3 length: 15 amino acids. Germline assignment: CDR1 SGHTA and CDR2 FQGNSA. The germline V and J ends were trimmed by 5 bases and 4 bases, with 17 bases remaining between them. The CDR3 nucleotides read TGTGCCAGCAGCAAAATGACCGGACACCCCTATGGCTACACCTTC. This encodes CASSKMTGHPYGYTF.

V is TRBV5-4 and J is TRBJ2-7, with 10 bases matching TRBD1. Germline V CDR1 and CDR2: SGHNT, YYREEE (reference sequence). CDR3 length equals 15 residues. The J segment lost 2 bases and the V segment lost 3 bases, leaving 5 bases of the junction unmatched. The DNA of the CDR3 is TGTGCCAGCAGCTGGACAGGGGGACCCACCTACGAGCAGTACTTC. It encodes CASSWTGGPTYEQYF.

The chain combines TRBV7-9 with TRBJ1-2; D remains ambiguous. V was pared by 4 bases and J by 2 bases, with 11 bases between. The CDR3 runs to 14 residues. Germline CDR1 and CDR2: SEHNR and FQNEAQ (reference sequence). The CDR3 loop reads CASSSSGLNYGYTF. CDR3 bases: TGTGCCAGCAGCTCCTCAGGTCTCAACTATGGCTACACCTTC.

This chain connects TRBV4-1 to TRBJ2-3; perhaps TRBD1 as D (5 bases). Per the germline V gene, CDR1 is MGHRA and CDR2 is YSYEKL. The V end lost 0 bases, the J end lost 5 bases, and 27 bases lay between the germline ends. The CDR3 consists of 20 residues. CDR3 in amino acids: CASSQEVQTVGASHIDTQYF. CDR3 DNA: TGCGCCAGCAGCCAAGAAGTGCAGACCGTTGGGGCTTCTCATATAGATACGCAGTATTTT.

The chain joins TRBV29-1 to TRBJ2-5; possibly TRBD1 or TRBD2 for D (5 bases each). Germline V lookup: CDR1 SQVTM, CDR2 ANQGSEA. V was trimmed by 7 bases and J by 2 bases, leaving 14 bases between them. The CDR3 covers 13 residues. The CDR3 DNA reads as TGCAGCGCTTCGTGGGGGAATCAAGAGACCCAGTACTTC. This encodes CSASWGNQETQYF.

This clone turned up a few times. V is TRBV11-1 and J is TRBJ1-5, with D possibly being TRBD1 (5 bases). The CDR3 spans 14 residues. V dropped 1 base and J dropped 4 bases, with 8 bases sitting between them. Germline V gene lookup returns CDR1 SGHAT and CDR2 FQDESV (reference sequence). CDR3 in amino acids: CASSLGPGNQPQHF. In DNA, the CDR3 is TGTGCCAGCAGCTTAGGTCCAGGGAATCAGCCCCAGCATTTT.

The chain couples TRBV15 to TRBJ2-1, with 10 bases matching TRBD1. The germline V gene has CDR1 LNHNV and CDR2 YYDKDF (reference sequence). The CDR3 is 16 residues long. The V gene end was trimmed by 3 bases and the J gene end by 3 bases; junction bases not matched to a gene: 5. CDR3 in DNA: TGTGCCACCAGCAGTCGAAGGACAGGGGGCTACAATGAGCAGTTCTTC. The encoded protein is CATSSRRTGGYNEQFF.

The chain combines TRBV7-2 with TRBJ1-1; possible D gene TRBD1, 5 bases. This CDR3 comprises 17 residues. The V gene's germline CDR1 is SGHTA and CDR2 FQGNSA. The V end lost 5 bases, the J end lost 3 bases, and 22 bases lay between the germline ends. The CDR3 sequence: CASSPIRYGRDHTEAFF. CDR3 sequence (DNA): TGTGCCAGCAGCCCGATACGGTATGGCAGGGACCACACTGAAGCTTTCTTT.

This rearrangement joins TRBV11-2 to TRBJ1-1; TRBD1 might be the D (5 bases). V lost 5 bases to trimming and J lost 13 bases, with 20 bases between them. The CDR3 length is 13 residues. Germline V gives CDR1 SGHAT, CDR2 FQNNGV. The DNA for the CDR3 is TGTGCCAGCAGCCCCCCGGGGACGGATTATGTTTTCTTT. Protein product: CASSPPGTDYVFF.

This rearrangement joins TRBV5-4 to TRBJ2-2, with no clear D. V lost 0 bases and J lost 6, with 3 bases in between. The CDR3 contains 12 residues. The germline V gene has CDR1 SGHNT and CDR2 YYREEE (reference sequence). DNA of the CDR3: TGTGCCAGCAGCTTGGTCGCCGGGGAGCTGTTTTTT. Its translation is CASSLVAGELFF.

This rearrangement joins TRBV6-6 to TRBJ1-1, with a tentative D call TRBD1 (5 bases). The germline V and J ends were trimmed by 4 bases and 5 bases, with 5 bases remaining between them. Germline values: CDR1 MNHNY, CDR2 SVGAGI (reference sequence). The CDR3 spans 11 residues. CDR3 coding DNA: TGTGCCAGCAGTTGGGGGACTGAAGCTTTCTTT. The encoded protein is CASSWGTEAFF.